The following is a TCR beta chain sequence with its context. This clonotype was observed a handful of times. The target of this receptor is not known. The input lacks base qualities; no much larger clone sits a single base away. The data were obtained in a study of blood T cells in healthy people across ages (dated by TCRdb to between 2015 and 2017). With regard to the full study: In model experiments, roughly one uniquely barcoded TCR beta cDNA molecule per two T cells was captured by template switching. Using deep sequencing normalized with unique cDNA molecular identifiers, the study measured how TCR beta repertoire diversity changes with age. Four age groups were formed from the donors: young (average approximately 15 years), middle-aged (approximately 40), aged (over 55) and long-lived (approximately 80). Donors of different ages were randomly distributed across sequencing lanes to avoid experimental bias. For two donors (one aged 18 to 30 and one aged 80 or older), the study analyzed two additional independent replicas of 1 million unique cDNA reads from the same blood draw. Overall results and qualifications from the work: Observed TCR beta diversity per million T cells fell roughly linearly with age, and a significant reduction was already apparent by age around 40. Because profiling used bulk unsorted PBMCs, naive and antigen-experienced compartments could not be compared conclusively. Estimates of total diversity from one million sequenced T cells were regarded as lower bounds and underestimates. The CMV infection status of donors was not known, potentially confounding age-related changes in expanded clonotypes. Compared with the aged group, the long-lived group had more naive CD4+ T cells, fewer expanded clones and increased TCR diversity, suggesting age selection. The percentage of naive T cells measured by flow cytometry correlated strongly with observed TCR beta diversity.

The donors were 40 or so Caucasian individuals from Russia, aged roughly 6 to 100 years, who were systemically healthy. Each donor gave approximately 10 milliliters of peripheral blood, collected into EDTA-treated Vacutainer tubes. Ficoll-Paque density-gradient centrifugation was used to isolate PBMCs, with at least 7 million per sample. Total RNA, at least 6 micrograms per sample, was extracted from PBMCs with Trizol reagent. For every donor, flow cytometry on a PBMC aliquot measured the percentage of naive CD45RAhigh/CD27high T cells. Libraries were made using 5' RACE. The reads were generated on an Illumina HiSeq 2500. A second PCR of about 7 to 12 cycles was performed with a sample-barcoded 5' primer and a J-beta primer mix. A template-switch 5' adaptor carrying 12 random nucleotides introduced a unique molecular identifier onto each TCR beta cDNA molecule. At least 3 million CDR3-containing paired-end reads were obtained from each sample. All of the RNA was converted into first-strand cDNA using the Mint cDNA synthesis kit, with a TRBC-specific oligonucleotide serving as the primer. After uracil-DNA glycosylase treatment, a first 18-cycle PCR used universal primers M1SS and BC2_uni_R on all cDNA. Under the source paper's analysis protocol: For normalization, 1 million high-quality reads were randomly selected from each sample, with every read carrying a distinct molecular identifier. Reads sharing molecular identifiers were discarded rather than binned into consensus sequences. MiTCR, set to a Q25 quality threshold and the strictest error-elimination algorithm, was used for CDR3 identification, clonotype clustering and error correction. A nonparametric unseen species model using Euler transformation provided a lower-bound estimate of total TCR beta diversity. TCRdb ran its own pipeline on the public reads, namely fastp trimming at Q25 and MiXCR clone calling, and kept in-frame beta chains. Merged by CDR3 protein, the rows form single entries marked with the most common genes and DNA. The V and J calls and clone size come from TCRdb's table, not from the authors' own analysis. The sample table holds fewer than 900,000 distinct CDR3 sequences, of which approximately 39% were seen once. The ten largest clones represent 20% to 25% of the sample.

Relative to germline, V is missing 0 bases and J is missing 2 bases, with 7 bases of the junction outside any gene match. The cysteine opens and the phenylalanine closes a CDR3 of 15 amino acids. The CDR3 DNA has 45 bases and is translated from base 1. Looking up the germline V gene (reference sequence) yields CDR1 DFQATT and CDR2 SNEGSKA. Sequenced input: blood. The receptor comes from a woman aged 55-70 years in good health. The chain couples TRBV20-1 to TRBJ2-7; 7 central bases correspond to TRBD1. The CDR3 reads CSARDPGTAPYEQYF. The bases read TGCAGTGCTAGAGACCCGGGGACAGCGCCCTACGAGCAGTACTTC.